This T cell receptor beta chain was sequenced in a study of shared clonotypes between healthy human individuals. Findings of the study overall: Estimated richness values were generally larger in naive subsets than in memory subsets.

Worth noting for this clone: Antigen unknown.

Terminally differentiated effector memory CD45RA+ cells were left out of the naive CD8 fraction, which was CD45RO-negative and positively selected for CCR7. The CDR3 spans 14 residues. CDR1 is SEHNR, CDR2 FQNEAQ, per germline (reference sequence). V was pared by 4 bases and J by 5 bases, with 14 bases between. TCRdb's copy holds only in-frame clones and misses some; the assay was immunoSEQ multiplex PCR. This sample carries some 2.1 million clones, approximately 94% of them seen once, and the ten largest clones take roughly 1.1%. This receptor was taken from a man between 18 and 35 years old in good health. The source material was naive CD8+ T cells sorted from blood. V and J are TRBV7-9 and TRBJ2-5; tentatively, D is TRBD1 (6 bases). The chain's CDR3 is CASSSSTGFETQYF. The CDR3 nucleotides are TGTGCCAGCAGCTCCTCCACAGGGTTTGAGACCCAGTACTTC.